These 11 T cell receptor beta chains were all obtained from the same sample, sequenced in a study of OX40 agonist ivuxolimab in advanced cancers. The library was obtained by the immunoSEQ multiplex PCR assay. Entries here come from immuneACCESS through TCRdb and include only in-frame sequences with V and J called. Some clones fail to appear in such tables; in the studies checked, an unresolved V gene covers under half of the shortfall, and the cause of the remainder is unknown. The sample table lists around 15,000 clones, 80% to 95% of them with a count of one. The ten largest clones take up 29% of the sample. The sample in question was CD4+ or CD8+ T cells sorted from blood, obtained in a trial of the OX40 agonist ivuxolimab. Receptors were obtained from an adult with an advanced solid tumor such as melanoma, head and neck, liver or kidney cancer.

J is TRBJ2-6 and V is TRBV7-9; no clear D gene. Looked up from germline, CDR1 is SEHNR and CDR2 is FQNEAQ (reference sequence). With 4 bases removed from V and 0 bases from J, the gap between germline ends came to 7 bases. This CDR3 spans 15 amino acids. CDR3 sequence (DNA): TGTGCCAGCAGCTCCCCTACCTCTGGGGCCAACGTCCTGACTTTC. Translated, it gives CASSSPTSGANVLTF.

The J gene is TRBJ1-5, the V gene TRBV18; TRBD1 is a possible D gene (5 bases). Between the trimmed V and J ends, which lost 4 bases and 7 bases, there was a span of 20 bases. CDR1 and CDR2 (germline): KGHSH, LQKENI. The CDR3 spans 16 residues. The CDR3 DNA reads as TGTGCCAGCTCACTTACTAACTGGGGCCTGGGCCAGCCCCAGCATTTT. It is translated as CASSLTNWGLGQPQHF.

This clone came up a few times. V usage is TRBV9 and J usage is TRBJ1-2; D is uncertain. V was clipped by 0 bases and J by 1 base, with 4 bases between them. CDR3 length equals 13 residues. CDR1 SGDLS and CDR2 YYNGEE come from the germline V gene. As DNA, the CDR3 is TGTGCCAGCAGCGTAGGAAGTAACTATGGCTACACCTTC. Protein: CASSVGSNYGYTF. Supplemented by reference TRBV9 and TRBJ1-2, the full variable domain reads DSGVTQTPKHLITATGQRVTLRCSPRSGDLSVYWYQQSLDQGLQFLIQYYNGEERAKGNILERFSAQQFPDLHSELNLSSLELGDSALYFCASSVGSNYGYTFGSGTRLTVV.

This clone was seen just once. The J gene is TRBJ2-7, the V gene TRBV25-1; no clear D. Trimming cost V 4 bases and J 5 bases, with 6 bases left between them. The CDR3 length is 11 residues. Germline values: CDR1 MGHDK, CDR2 SYGVNS. CDR3 loop: CASSAANEQYF. The CDR3 region has the DNA TGTGCCAGCAGTGCCGCTAACGAGCAGTACTTC.

This chain uses TRBV12-5 with TRBJ2-2; D ambiguous. Trimming removed 2 bases at V and 7 bases at J, with 2 bases between. Germline values: CDR1 LGHNT, CDR2 FRNRAP. CDR3 size: 11 residues. The chain's CDR3 is CASGLFGELFF. In nucleotides, the CDR3 is TGTGCTAGTGGTTTGTTCGGGGAGCTGTTTTTT.

The V and J genes are TRBV11-2 and TRBJ2-2; D remains unclear. The CDR3 consists of 13 residues. Germline CDR1 and CDR2: SGHAT and FQNNGV. Trimming cost V 6 bases and J 6 bases, with 11 bases left between them. The chain's CDR3 is CASRNALAGELFF. The CDR3 DNA reads as TGTGCCAGCAGGAACGCTCTAGCCGGGGAGCTGTTTTTT. The full variable domain, in which reference TRBV11-2 and TRBJ2-2 provide the parts outside the CDR3, is EAGVAQSPRYKIIEKRQSVAFWCNPISGHATLYWYQQILGQGPKLLIQFQNNGVVDDSQLPKDRFSAERLKGVDSTLKIQPAKLEDSAVYLCASRNALAGELFFGEGSRLTVL.

This CDR3 reads CASRSSGTVDEQYF. CDR3 DNA: TGTGCCAGCAGGTCCTCCGGGACCGTCGACGAGCAGTACTTC. The chain is built from TRBV7-9 and TRBJ2-7; D may correspond to TRBD1 or TRBD2 (5 bases each). Trimming stripped 6 bases from V and 5 bases from J, with 17 bases between. In germline, CDR1 is SEHNR, CDR2 FQNEAQ (reference sequence). The CDR3 extends over 14 amino acids.

The V call is TRBV19, the J call TRBJ2-7; D ambiguous. CDR1 and CDR2 (germline): LNHDA, SQIVND (reference sequence). The CDR3 totals 16 residues. V lost 2 bases and J 2 bases, leaving 16 bases between the germline ends. CDR3 nucleotide sequence: TGTGCCAGTAGTATATCCGACACTATCCCCGCCTACGAGCAGTACTTC. Its protein is CASSISDTIPAYEQYF.

CDR3 nucleotide sequence: TGTGCCAGCAGCACAGGGATTGAAGCTTTCTTT. It specifies CASSTGIEAFF. J is TRBJ1-1 and V is TRBV6-6; tentative D call: TRBD1 (6 bases). V lost 6 bases to trimming and J lost 7 bases, with 9 bases between them. The CDR3 has 11 residues. Germline CDR1 is MNHNY and CDR2 is SVGAGI (reference sequence).

This chain joins TRBV7-2 and TRBJ1-3, with 7 bases fitting TRBD1. CDR3 length: 16 amino acids. Per the germline V gene, CDR1 is SGHTA and CDR2 is FQGNSA. The J segment lost 0 bases and the V segment lost 5 bases, leaving 7 bases of the junction unmatched. The CDR3 loop is CASSPHGTVSGNTIYF. In DNA, the CDR3 is TGTGCCAGCAGCCCTCACGGGACAGTCTCTGGAAACACCATATATTTT.

Turning to this clone: A read error is likely here: a far larger clone is one base away. This sample includes further DNA sequences coding for the same CDR3. The gene calls are TRBV7-9 and TRBJ2-1; D is unresolved. There are 13 residues in the CDR3. V was clipped by 5 bases and J by 7 bases, with 12 bases between them. Germline CDR1 is SEHNR and CDR2 is FQNEAQ (reference sequence). The CDR3 nucleotides read TGTGCCAGCAGCCAAGATTTTCATAATGAGCAGTTCTTC. It specifies CASSQDFHNEQFF.